This T cell receptor beta chain was obtained from a study of beta chain features in type 1 diabetes. The whole isolated RNA underwent reverse transcription, so sequencing captured expressed TCRB transcripts. Libraries were prepared by immunoSEQ multiplex PCR; TCRdb keeps only in-frame clonotypes and omits some of them. The sample records a few hundred thousand clones, around 21% being singletons. Study outcomes and limitations: A pattern of fewer insertions and more deletions at VDJ junctions was seen in type 1 diabetes patients. Moderate yet significant TCRB CDR3 shortening was seen in Type 1 diabetes patients in all four CD4+ subsets.

A word on this clone: No antigen is known for it.

The clonotype was recovered from a woman aged 40 to 55 with type 1 diabetes. What was sequenced was naive CD4+ T cells from blood.

The CDR3 nucleotides are TGTGCCAGCAGGTCCCTCCAGGGTCGAGAGACCCAGTACTTC. It is translated as CASRSLQGRETQYF. V and J are TRBV7-2 and TRBJ2-5, with a tentative D call TRBD1 (5 bases). V was pared by 6 bases and J by 4 bases, with 15 bases between. CDR3 length equals 14 residues. CDR1 SGHTA and CDR2 FQGNSA come from the germline V gene. Supplemented by reference TRBV7-2 and TRBJ2-5, the full variable domain reads GAGVSQSPSNKVTEKGKDVELRCDPISGHTALYWYRQSLGQGLEFLIYFQGNSAPDKSGLPSDRFSAERTGGSVSTLTIQRTQQEDSAVYLCASRSLQGRETQYFGPGTRLLVL.